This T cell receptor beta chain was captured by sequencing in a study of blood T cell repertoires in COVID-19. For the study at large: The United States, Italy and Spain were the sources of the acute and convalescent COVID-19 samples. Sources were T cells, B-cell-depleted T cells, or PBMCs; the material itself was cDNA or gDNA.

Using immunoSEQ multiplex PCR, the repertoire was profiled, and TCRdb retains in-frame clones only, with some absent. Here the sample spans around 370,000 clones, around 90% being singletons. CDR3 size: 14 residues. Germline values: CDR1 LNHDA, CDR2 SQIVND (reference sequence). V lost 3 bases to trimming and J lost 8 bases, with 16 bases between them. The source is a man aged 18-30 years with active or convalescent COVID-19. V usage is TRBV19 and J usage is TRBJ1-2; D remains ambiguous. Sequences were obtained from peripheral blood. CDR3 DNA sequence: TGTGCCAGTAGTATTTCTTGGTCGACAATAGGCTACACCTTC. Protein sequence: CASSISWSTIGYTF.